Following are 4 T cell receptor beta chains from one sample sequenced in a study of cytomegalovirus exposure and HLA in healthy donors. 13 Jbeta primers and 60 Vbeta primers were used for the PCR. TCRdb keeps only in-frame clones here, not all; method: immunoSEQ multiplex PCR. In the table there are under 150,000 clones, roughly 80% of which are singletons. Sequences were obtained from PBMCs. Receptor source: a woman aged 55 to 70 in good health and CMV-seronegative.

This clone was counted only a few times. The chain links TRBV28 to TRBJ1-1; 8 bases fit TRBD1. This CDR3 region has 14 residues. V lost 6 bases to trimming and J lost 2 bases; unmatched junction nucleotides: 5. Germline V CDR1 and CDR2: MDHEN, SYDVKM. CDR3: CASSWTGYNTEAFF. The CDR3 bases are TGTGCCAGCAGCTGGACAGGGTACAACACTGAAGCTTTCTTT.

This clone has more than one count but fewer than ten. Other nucleotide sequences from this sample produce the same CDR3. The CDR3 protein is CASSEDKQGHMNTEAFF. For the CDR3, the DNA is TGTGCCAGCAGTGAAGATAAACAGGGCCATATGAACACTGAAGCTTTCTTT. The chain joins TRBV2 to TRBJ1-1; D is perhaps TRBD1 (6 bases). This CDR3 comprises 17 residues. CDR1 and CDR2 (germline): SNHLY, FYNNEI. The ends were cut back, 1 base at V and 0 bases at J, with 15 bases in the middle. Looking up the rest from reference TRBV2 and TRBJ1-1 gives the full variable domain: EPEVTQTPSHQVTQMGQEVILRCVPISNHLYFYWYRQILGQKVEFLVSFYNNEISEKSEIFDDQFSVERPDGSNFTLKIRSTKLEDSAMYFCASSEDKQGHMNTEAFFGQGTRLTVV.

J is TRBJ1-2 and V is TRBV6-1; 7 bases map to TRBD1. The V gene's germline CDR1 is MNHNS and CDR2 SASEGT. Unmatched junction bases numbered 3, after V lost 1 base and J lost 7 bases. The CDR3 runs to 13 residues. For the CDR3, the DNA is TGTGCCAGCAGTGAAGGACAGGGCTCTGGCTACACCTTC. Translation gives CASSEGQGSGYTF.

The J gene is TRBJ2-2, the V gene TRBV19; possible D gene TRBD1, 6 bases. V was pared by 9 bases and J by 0 bases, with 11 bases between. The CDR3 extends over 14 amino acids. Germline V gene data show CDR1 as LNHDA and CDR2 as SQIVND (reference sequence). The CDR3: CASTGTTNTGELFF. CDR3 in DNA: TGTGCCAGCACCGGGACAACGAACACCGGGGAGCTGTTTTTT.